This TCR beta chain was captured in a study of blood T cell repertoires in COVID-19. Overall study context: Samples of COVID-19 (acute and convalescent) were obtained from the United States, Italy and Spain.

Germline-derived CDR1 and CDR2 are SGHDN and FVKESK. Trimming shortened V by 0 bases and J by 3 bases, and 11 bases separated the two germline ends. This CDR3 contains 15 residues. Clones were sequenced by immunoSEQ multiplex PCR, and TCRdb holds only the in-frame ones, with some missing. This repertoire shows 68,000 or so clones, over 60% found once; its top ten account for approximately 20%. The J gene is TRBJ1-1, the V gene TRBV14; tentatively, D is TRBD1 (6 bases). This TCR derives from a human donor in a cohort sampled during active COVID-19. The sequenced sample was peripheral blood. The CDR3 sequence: CASSQDTRGYTEAFF. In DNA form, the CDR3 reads TGTGCCAGCAGCCAAGATACCAGGGGATACACTGAAGCTTTCTTT.